One sample yielded the 16 T cell receptor beta chains listed below, sequenced in a study of blood T cells in healthy people across ages (dated by TCRdb to the mid-2010s). The library was made by 5' RACE. Data came from an Illumina HiSeq 2500. A second PCR of 7 to 11 cycles was performed with a sample-barcoded 5' primer and a J-beta primer mix. The raw public data were reprocessed by TCRdb itself: fastp quality trimming at Q25, MiXCR clonotype calling, in-frame beta chains only. CDR3 protein sequences are deduplicated, and each keeps its most common genes and DNA. The sample yields 500,000 to 650,000 distinct CDR3 sequences; about 27% were counted once. The ten biggest clones cover 3% to 4% of the sample. This sample was shared with a second study, whose subject was T cells of mothers and their children.

Source material: blood. The receptors derive from a boy aged 2 to 10 in good health.

This clonotype has only a few counts. This rearrangement joins TRBV29-1 to TRBJ2-5, with D maybe TRBD1 (7 bases). The last part of the DNA fits TRBJ2-1 better; the J call may be wrong. There are 12 residues in the CDR3. The germline V gene has CDR1 SQVTM and CDR2 ANQGSEA. The CDR3 nucleotides are TGCAGCGTTGGCAGGGGGGACAATGAGCAGTTCTTC. Its protein is CSVGRGDNEQFF.

The sample holds a few counts of this clonotype. V gene TRBV20-1 combines with J gene TRBJ2-3; 14 bases are shared with TRBD2. The trim removed 7 bases at V and 6 bases at J, leaving 0 bases unmatched. This CDR3 spans 12 amino acids. Germline V gene lookup returns CDR1 DFQATT and CDR2 SNEGSKA (reference sequence). CDR3 bases: TGCAGTGGACTAGCGGGGGGGGATACGCAGTATTTT. Amino acids: CSGLAGGDTQYF.

This clonotype has more than one count but fewer than ten. The chain is built from TRBV12-3 or TRBV12-4 and TRBJ2-7; D is unclear. The J call may be wrong; the DNA end is better matched by TRBJ2-1. This CDR3 has 14 residues. CDR3 DNA sequence: TGTGCCAGCAGTTTAGAAATAGGCGCCAGTGAGCAGTTCTTC. Its protein product is CASSLEIGASEQFF.

The chain has TRBV4-3 and TRBJ2-5; TRBD2 agrees at 7 bases. Gene TRBJ2-1 matches the end of the DNA better, so the J call may be wrong. Germline V gene data show CDR1 as LGHNA and CDR2 as YSLEER. The CDR3 spans 16 residues. CDR3 residues: CASSQEPAGSDNEQFF. CDR3 DNA: TGCGCCAGCAGCCAAGAACCAGCGGGATCCGACAATGAGCAGTTCTTC.

The rearrangement uses TRBV29-1 and TRBJ2-5; D is uncertain. V lost 3 bases and J 3 bases, leaving 14 bases between the germline ends. The germline CDR1 and CDR2 sequences are SQVTM and ANQGSEA. The CDR3 is made up of 14 amino acids. The CDR3 spells CSVDPVREEETQYF. DNA for the CDR3: TGCAGCGTTGACCCGGTTCGCGAGGAAGAGACCCAGTACTTC.

The gene calls are TRBV25-1 and TRBJ2-7; D is undetermined. This CDR3 is built from 14 residues. Trimming pared 3 bases from V and 2 bases from J, leaving 11 bases between. In germline, CDR1 is MGHDK, CDR2 SYGVNS. The CDR3 region is CASSDSLAPYEQYF. The CDR3 DNA reads TGTGCCAGCAGTGACTCCCTGGCGCCCTACGAGCAGTACTTC.

The chain joins TRBV28 to TRBJ2-5, with D unclear. Germline CDR1 and CDR2: MDHEN and SYDVKM. The CDR3 length is 14 residues. V lost 5 bases and J 2 bases, leaving 12 bases between the germline ends. CDR3 loop: CASSRQAKQETQYF. The CDR3 nucleotides read TGTGCCAGCAGTCGCCAGGCTAAACAAGAGACCCAGTACTTC.

This clonotype showed up just a few times. The chain couples TRBV20-1 to TRBJ1-4; D gene ambiguous. CDR3 size: 13 residues. The V end lost 6 bases, the J end lost 4 bases, and 12 bases lay between the germline ends. Germline V gene sequence: CDR1 DFQATT, CDR2 SNEGSKA (reference sequence). In DNA form, the CDR3 reads TGCAGTGCCCCGCCCCGGGATAATGAAAAACTGTTTTTT. It codes for CSAPPRDNEKLFF.

V gene TRBV20-1 combines with J gene TRBJ1-2; possible D gene TRBD1, 6 bases. Germline V gene data show CDR1 as DFQATT and CDR2 as SNEGSKA (reference sequence). The CDR3 length is 14 residues. The V end lost 5 bases, the J end lost 4 bases, and 17 bases lay between the germline ends. The CDR3 sequence: CSARRPDSGYGYTF. CDR3 sequence (DNA): TGCAGTGCTCGGCGTCCGGACAGCGGCTATGGCTACACCTTC.

This clonotype was detected a few times. The chain combines TRBV11-3 with TRBJ2-1; 7 bases align to TRBD2. The CDR3 runs to 15 residues. V trimming: 4 bases; J trimming: 0 bases; junction bases outside the gene matches: 3. From germline, CDR1 is SGHNT and CDR2 YENEEA. The CDR3 nucleotides read TGTGCCAGCAGCTCCGGGGGGAGCTCCTACAATGAGCAGTTCTTC. It translates to CASSSGGSSYNEQFF.

A word on this clonotype: Sequence at one end of the junction differs from germline and may be a read error. V is TRBV7-9 and J is TRBJ2-7; TRBD2 matches 7 bases. The germline V gene encodes CDR1 SEHNR and CDR2 FQNEAQ (reference sequence). The CDR3 spans 16 residues. This chain's CDR3 is CAGSLAQSAGDYEQYF. The DNA for the CDR3 is TGTGCCGGCAGCTTAGCCCAGTCCGCGGGGGACTACGAGCAGTACTTC.

The chain carries TRBV20-1 and TRBJ2-5; D is undetermined. V was cut by 1 base and J by 0 bases, with 9 bases left in between. This CDR3 has 14 amino acids. Germline-derived CDR1 and CDR2 are DFQATT and SNEGSKA (reference sequence). The CDR3 sequence: CSARGVGYQETQYF. As DNA, the CDR3 is TGCAGTGCTAGAGGGGTGGGGTACCAAGAGACCCAGTACTTC.

This clonotype was seen only a few times. V gene TRBV20-1 combines with J gene TRBJ2-4; 8 bases are shared with TRBD1. The length of the CDR3 is 14 residues. V lost 6 bases to trimming and J lost 6 bases; unmatched junction nucleotides: 10. Germline assignment: CDR1 DFQATT and CDR2 SNEGSKA (reference sequence). CDR3 residues: CSAEGQVEGNIQYF. CDR3 coding DNA: TGCAGTGCCGAGGGACAGGTGGAAGGAAACATTCAGTACTTC.

The chain links TRBV6-5 to TRBJ2-5; 7 bases fit TRBD1. Germline CDR1 MNHEY, CDR2 SVGAGI. With V trimmed by 5 bases and J by 4 bases, 10 bases remained unmatched. The CDR3 covers 15 residues. The CDR3 DNA is TGTGCCAGCAGTGGAGACAGGGTAGGGGGAGAGACCCAGTACTTC. It encodes CASSGDRVGGETQYF.

The rearrangement uses TRBV21-1 and TRBJ1-2. TRBV21-1 is recorded as a pseudogene. The CDR3 has 16 amino acids. Here the CDR3 reads CASSQDREGADYGYTF. The DNA of the CDR3 is TGTGCCAGCAGCCAAGATAGGGAGGGGGCTGACTATGGCTACACCTTC.

The chain carries TRBV21-1 and TRBJ1-1; TRBD1, the table's D call, lacks a check against the DNA. TRBV21-1 is assigned pseudogene status. The CDR3 length is 21 residues. The CDR3 loop reads CASSKVNNRGWYVRGDTEAFF. Here the CDR3 DNA reads TGTGCCAGCAGCAAAGTTAATAATAGGGGATGGTACGTTAGGGGCGACACTGAAGCTTTCTTT.